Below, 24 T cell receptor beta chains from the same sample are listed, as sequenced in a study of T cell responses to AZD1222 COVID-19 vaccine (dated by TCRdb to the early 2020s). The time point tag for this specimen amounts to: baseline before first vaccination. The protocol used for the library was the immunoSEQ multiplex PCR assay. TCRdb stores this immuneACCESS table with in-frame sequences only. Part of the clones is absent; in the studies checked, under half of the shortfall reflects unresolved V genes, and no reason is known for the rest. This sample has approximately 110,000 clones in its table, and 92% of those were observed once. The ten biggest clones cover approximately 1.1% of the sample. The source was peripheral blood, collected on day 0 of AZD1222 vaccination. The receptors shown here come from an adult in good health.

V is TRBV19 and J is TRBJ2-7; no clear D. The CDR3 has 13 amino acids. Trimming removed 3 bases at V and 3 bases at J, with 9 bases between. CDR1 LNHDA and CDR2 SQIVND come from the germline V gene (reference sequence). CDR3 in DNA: TGTGCCAGTAGTATCCGAGTAGGCTACGAGCAGTACTTC. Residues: CASSIRVGYEQYF.

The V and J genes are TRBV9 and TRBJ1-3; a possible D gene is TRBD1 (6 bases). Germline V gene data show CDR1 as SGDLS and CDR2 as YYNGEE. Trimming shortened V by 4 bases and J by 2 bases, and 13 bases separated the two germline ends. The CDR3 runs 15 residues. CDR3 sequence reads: CASSQGGLPGNTIYF. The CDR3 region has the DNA TGTGCCAGCAGCCAAGGGGGGCTTCCTGGAAACACCATATATTTT.

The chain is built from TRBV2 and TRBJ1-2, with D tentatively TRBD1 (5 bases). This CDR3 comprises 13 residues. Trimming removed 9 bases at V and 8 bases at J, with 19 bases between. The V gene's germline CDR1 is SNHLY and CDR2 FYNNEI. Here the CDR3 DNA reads TGTGCCAGTACAGGCGAGAGGTTGCGGGGCTACACCTTC. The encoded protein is CASTGERLRGYTF.

The CDR3 here is CASSPPGEQYF. The CDR3 DNA reads TGTGCCAGCAGCCCCCCGGGCGAGCAGTACTTC. J is TRBJ2-7 and V is TRBV28; no firm D call. The germline V gene has CDR1 MDHEN and CDR2 SYDVKM. The CDR3 spans 11 residues. V lost 6 bases, J lost 6 bases, and 9 bases lay in between.

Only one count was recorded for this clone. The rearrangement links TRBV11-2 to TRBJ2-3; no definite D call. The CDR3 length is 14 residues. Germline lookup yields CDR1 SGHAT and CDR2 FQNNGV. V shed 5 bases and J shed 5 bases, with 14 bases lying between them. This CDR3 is CASSPGWVRDTQYF. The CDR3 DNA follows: TGTGCCAGCAGCCCCGGGTGGGTGAGAGATACGCAGTATTTT.

The CDR3 reads CASSNRLAGDEQFF. The DNA of the CDR3 is TGTGCCAGCAGCAATCGGCTAGCGGGGGACGAGCAGTTCTTC. This rearrangement joins TRBV21-1 to TRBJ2-1; whether TRBD2, the table's D call, matches the DNA was not checked. TRBV21-1 is a listed pseudogene. The CDR3 loop spans 14 amino acids.

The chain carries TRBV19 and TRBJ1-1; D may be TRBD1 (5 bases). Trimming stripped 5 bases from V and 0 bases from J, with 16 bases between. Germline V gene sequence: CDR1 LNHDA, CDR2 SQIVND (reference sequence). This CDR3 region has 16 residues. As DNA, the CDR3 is TGTGCCAGTAGTGTAAGGAAGGCAGGGTTGAACACTGAAGCTTTCTTT. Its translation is CASSVRKAGLNTEAFF.

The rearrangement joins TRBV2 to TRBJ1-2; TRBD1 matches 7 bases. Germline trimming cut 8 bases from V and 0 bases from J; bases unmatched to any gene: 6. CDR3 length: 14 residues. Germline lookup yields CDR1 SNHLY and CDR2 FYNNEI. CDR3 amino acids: CASGGQLANYGYTF. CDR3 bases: TGTGCCAGCGGGGGACAGCTAGCTAACTATGGCTACACCTTC.

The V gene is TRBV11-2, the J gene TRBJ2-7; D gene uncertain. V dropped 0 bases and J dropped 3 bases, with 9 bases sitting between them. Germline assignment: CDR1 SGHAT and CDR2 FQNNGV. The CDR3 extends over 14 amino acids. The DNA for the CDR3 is TGTGCCAGCAGCTTAGATGGGCAGCGCTACGAGCAGTACTTC. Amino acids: CASSLDGQRYEQYF.

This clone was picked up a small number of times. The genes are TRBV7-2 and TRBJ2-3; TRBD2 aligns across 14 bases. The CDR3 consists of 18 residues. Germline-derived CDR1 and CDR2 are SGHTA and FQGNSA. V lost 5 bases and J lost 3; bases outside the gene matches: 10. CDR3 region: CASSLRGTSGSRTDTQYF. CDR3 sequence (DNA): TGTGCCAGCAGCCTCAGGGGGACTAGCGGGAGTAGGACAGATACGCAGTATTTT.

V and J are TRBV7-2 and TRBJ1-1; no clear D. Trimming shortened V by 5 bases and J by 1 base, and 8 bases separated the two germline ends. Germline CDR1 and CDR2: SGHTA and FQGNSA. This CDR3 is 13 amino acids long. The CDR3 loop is CASSTTPNTEAFF. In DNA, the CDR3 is TGTGCCAGCAGCACCACACCGAACACTGAAGCTTTCTTT.

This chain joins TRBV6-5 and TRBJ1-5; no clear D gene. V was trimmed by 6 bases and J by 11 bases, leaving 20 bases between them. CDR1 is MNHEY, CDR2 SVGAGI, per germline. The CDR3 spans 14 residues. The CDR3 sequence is CASSQDGISEAQHF. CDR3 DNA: TGTGCCAGCAGCCAGGACGGGATATCAGAGGCCCAGCATTTT.

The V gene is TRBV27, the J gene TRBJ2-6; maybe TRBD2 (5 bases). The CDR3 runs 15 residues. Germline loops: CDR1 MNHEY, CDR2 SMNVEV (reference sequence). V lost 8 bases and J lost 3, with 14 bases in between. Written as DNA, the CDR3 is TGTGCCAGCCGAAGTACCGGACTTGGGGCCAACGTCCTGACTTTC. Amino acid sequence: CASRSTGLGANVLTF.

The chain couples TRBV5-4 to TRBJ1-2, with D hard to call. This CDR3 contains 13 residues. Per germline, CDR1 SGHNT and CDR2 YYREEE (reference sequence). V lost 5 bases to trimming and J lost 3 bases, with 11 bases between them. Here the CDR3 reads CASRPPWDYGYTF. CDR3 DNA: TGTGCCAGCAGGCCCCCATGGGACTATGGCTACACCTTC.

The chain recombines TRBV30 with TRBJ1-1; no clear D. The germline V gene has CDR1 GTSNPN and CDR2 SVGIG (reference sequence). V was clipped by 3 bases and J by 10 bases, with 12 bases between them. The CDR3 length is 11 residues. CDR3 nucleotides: TGTGCCTGGAGCTCCGGGAACGTAGCTTTCTTT. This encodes CAWSSGNVAFF.

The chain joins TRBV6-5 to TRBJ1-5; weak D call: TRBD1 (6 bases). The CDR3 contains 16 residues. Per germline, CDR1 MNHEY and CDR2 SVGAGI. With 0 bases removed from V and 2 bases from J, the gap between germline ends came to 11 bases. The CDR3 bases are TGTGCCAGCAGTTACTCCGGGGGCGGGGGCAATCAGCCCCAGCATTTT. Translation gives CASSYSGGGGNQPQHF.

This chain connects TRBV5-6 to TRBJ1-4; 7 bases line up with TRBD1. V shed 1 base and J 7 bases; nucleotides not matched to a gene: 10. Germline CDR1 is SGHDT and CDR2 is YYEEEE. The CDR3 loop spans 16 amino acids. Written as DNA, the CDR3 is TGTGCCAGCAGCTTGTCCGACAGGGAGGAGGTTGAAAAACTGTTTTTT. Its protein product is CASSLSDREEVEKLFF. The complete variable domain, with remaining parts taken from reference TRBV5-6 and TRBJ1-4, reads DAGVTQSPTHLIKTRGQQVTLRCSPKSGHDTVSWYQQALGQGPQFIFQYYEEEERQRGNFPDRFSGHQFPNYSSELNVNALLLGDSALYLCASSLSDREEVEKLFFGSGTQLSVL.

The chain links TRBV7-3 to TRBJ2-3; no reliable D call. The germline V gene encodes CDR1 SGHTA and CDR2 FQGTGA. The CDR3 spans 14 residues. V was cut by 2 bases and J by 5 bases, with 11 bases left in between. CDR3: CASSLLGSGDTQYF. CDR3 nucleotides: TGTGCCAGCAGCTTACTGGGATCCGGAGATACGCAGTATTTT. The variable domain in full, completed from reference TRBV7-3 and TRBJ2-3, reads GAGVSQTPSNKVTEKGKYVELRCDPISGHTALYWYRQSLGQGPEFLIYFQGTGAADDSGLPNDRFFAVRPEGSVSTLKIQRTERGDSAVYLCASSLLGSGDTQYFGPGTRLTVL.

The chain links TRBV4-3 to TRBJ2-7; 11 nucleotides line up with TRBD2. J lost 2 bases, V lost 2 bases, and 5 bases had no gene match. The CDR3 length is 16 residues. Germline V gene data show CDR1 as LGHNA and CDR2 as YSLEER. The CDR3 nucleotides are TGCGCCAGCAGCCAAAGGTTAGCGGGAGGGCCCTACGAGCAGTACTTC. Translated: CASSQRLAGGPYEQYF.

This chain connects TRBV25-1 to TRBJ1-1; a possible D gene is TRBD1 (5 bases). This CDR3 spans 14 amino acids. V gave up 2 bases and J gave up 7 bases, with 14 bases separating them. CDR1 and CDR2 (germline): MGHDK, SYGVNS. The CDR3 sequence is CASSEAGDLGEAFF. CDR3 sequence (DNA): TGTGCCAGCAGTGAAGCCGGGGACCTGGGTGAAGCTTTCTTT.

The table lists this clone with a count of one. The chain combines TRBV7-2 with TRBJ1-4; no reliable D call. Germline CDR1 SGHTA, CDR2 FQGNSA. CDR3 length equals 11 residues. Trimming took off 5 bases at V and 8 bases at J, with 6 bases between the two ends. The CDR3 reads CASSPDEKLFF. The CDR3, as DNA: TGTGCCAGCAGCCCCGACGAAAAACTGTTTTTT.

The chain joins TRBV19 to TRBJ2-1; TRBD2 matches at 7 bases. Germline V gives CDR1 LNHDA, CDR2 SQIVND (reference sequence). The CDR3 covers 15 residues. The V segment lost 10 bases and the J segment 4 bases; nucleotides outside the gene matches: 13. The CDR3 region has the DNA TGTGCCACCAGTATAGCTAGCGGTGCTTACAATGAGCAGTTCTTC. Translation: CATSIASGAYNEQFF. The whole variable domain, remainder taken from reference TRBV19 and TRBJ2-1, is DGGITQSPKYLFRKEGQNVTLSCEQNLNHDAMYWYRQDPGQGLRLIYYSQIVNDFQKGDIAEGYSVSREKKESFPLTVTSAQKNPTAFYLCATSIASGAYNEQFFGPGTRLTVL.

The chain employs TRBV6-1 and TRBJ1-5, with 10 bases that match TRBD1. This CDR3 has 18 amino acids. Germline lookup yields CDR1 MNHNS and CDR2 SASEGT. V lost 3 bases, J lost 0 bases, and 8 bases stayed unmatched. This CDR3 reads CASSDGQGGPYSNQPQHF. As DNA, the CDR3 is TGTGCCAGCAGTGACGGACAGGGGGGTCCCTATAGCAATCAGCCCCAGCATTTT.

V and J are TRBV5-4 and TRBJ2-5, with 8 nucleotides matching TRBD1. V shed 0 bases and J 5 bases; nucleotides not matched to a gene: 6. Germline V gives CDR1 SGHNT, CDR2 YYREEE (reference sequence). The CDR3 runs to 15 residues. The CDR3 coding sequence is TGTGCCAGCAGCTTGGCTCAGGGGGCCCGGGAGACCCAGTACTTC. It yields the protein CASSLAQGARETQYF.